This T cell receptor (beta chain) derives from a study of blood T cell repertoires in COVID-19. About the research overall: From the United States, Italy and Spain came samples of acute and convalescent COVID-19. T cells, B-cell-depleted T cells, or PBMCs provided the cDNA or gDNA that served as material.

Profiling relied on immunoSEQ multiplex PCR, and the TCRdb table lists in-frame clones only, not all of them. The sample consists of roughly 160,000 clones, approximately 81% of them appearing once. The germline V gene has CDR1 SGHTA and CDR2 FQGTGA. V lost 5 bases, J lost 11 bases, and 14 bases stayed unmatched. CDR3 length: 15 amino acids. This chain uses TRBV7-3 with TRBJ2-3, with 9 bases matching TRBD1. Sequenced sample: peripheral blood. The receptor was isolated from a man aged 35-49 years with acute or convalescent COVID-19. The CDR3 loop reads CASSPQGAAAGVQYF. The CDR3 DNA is TGTGCCAGCAGCCCACAGGGGGCCGCTGCTGGTGTGCAGTATTTT.